The 32 T cell receptor beta chains below come from one sample, sequenced in a study of radiotherapy plus CTLA-4 blockade in lung cancer. Clones were read by immunoSEQ multiplex PCR, and TCRdb kept only the in-frame ones, dropping some. The repertoire consists of approximately 49,000 clones, with roughly 84% occurring once and the leading ten covering 25% to 30%. The source material was peripheral blood, sampled from a patient treated with radiotherapy plus ipilimumab. The receptors originated from a human donor with non-small cell lung cancer whose response to radiotherapy plus ipilimumab could not be evaluated.

This rearrangement joins TRBV5-1 to TRBJ2-3, with 11 bases fitting TRBD2. The CDR3 runs to 17 residues. Trimming took 4 bases from V and 4 from J; bases not matched to a gene: 11. Germline values: CDR1 SGHRS, CDR2 YFSETQ. CDR3: CASSPGTSGNGADTQYF. As DNA, the CDR3 is TGCGCCAGCAGCCCCGGGACTAGCGGCAATGGGGCAGATACGCAGTATTTT.

The rearrangement uses TRBV9 and TRBJ1-2; TRBD1 aligns across 8 bases. Germline V gene data show CDR1 as SGDLS and CDR2 as YYNGEE. The CDR3 runs to 16 residues. With 3 bases clipped from V and 5 bases from J, the junction kept 12 bases outside the gene matches. CDR3 residues: CASSDSTGVVPYGYTF. CDR3 sequence (DNA): TGTGCCAGCAGCGATTCGACAGGGGTGGTGCCATATGGCTACACCTTC.

The chain combines TRBV6-5 with TRBJ1-1, with 8 bases matching TRBD1. V shed 7 bases, J shed 5 bases, and the junction held 6 bases outside the gene matches. Per germline, CDR1 MNHEY and CDR2 SVGAGI. CDR3 length: 13 residues. The CDR3 nucleotides read TGTGCCAGCACCGGACAGGGTGGTACTGAAGCTTTCTTT. It encodes CASTGQGGTEAFF.

The chain is built from TRBV28 and TRBJ2-7; possible D gene TRBD1, 6 bases. V was clipped by 5 bases and J by 2 bases, with 16 bases between them. Germline CDR1 MDHEN, CDR2 SYDVKM. The CDR3 totals 15 residues. The CDR3 region is CASSSTGSMAYEQYF. CDR3 DNA sequence: TGTGCCAGCAGTAGTACAGGGAGTATGGCCTACGAGCAGTACTTC.

This chain joins TRBV19 and TRBJ1-4; the D is unclear. Germline V lookup: CDR1 LNHDA, CDR2 SQIVND (reference sequence). CDR3 length: 14 residues. Trimming removed 6 bases at V and 7 bases at J, with 15 bases between. The chain's CDR3 is CASRSPGSGEKLFF. In DNA form, the CDR3 reads TGTGCCAGTAGATCGCCCGGATCGGGTGAAAAACTGTTTTTT.

CDR3 bases: TGTGCCGCCGATCCGAGTTTTGAGGCTGGCTACACCTTC. Translating gives CAADPSFEAGYTF. The rearrangement links TRBV6-6 to TRBJ1-2; no firm D call. The CDR3 runs 13 residues. With 11 bases removed from V and 7 bases from J, the gap between germline ends came to 20 bases. The germline gives CDR1 MNHNY, CDR2 SVGAGI (reference sequence).

This rearrangement joins TRBV28 to TRBJ2-7; maybe TRBD2 (5 bases). The J call could be wrong; TRBJ2-1 is a better fit for the DNA end. Germline V CDR1 and CDR2: MDHEN, SYDVKM. CDR3 size: 16 residues. The CDR3 region is CASSPVEGSSYNEQFF. The CDR3 DNA follows: TGTGCCAGCAGCCCCGTTGAGGGAAGCTCCTACAATGAGCAGTTCTTC.

This rearrangement joins TRBV27 to TRBJ2-1; D is possibly TRBD1 (6 bases). V was clipped by 4 bases and J by 0 bases, with 10 bases between them. This CDR3 comprises 15 residues. Germline V gives CDR1 MNHEY, CDR2 SMNVEV (reference sequence). Written as DNA, the CDR3 is TGTGCCAGCAGTTCCCAGGGGAGCTCCTACAATGAGCAGTTCTTC. Residues: CASSSQGSSYNEQFF.

The rearrangement joins TRBV27 to TRBJ1-1; 8 bases are shared with TRBD1. V was clipped by 3 bases and J by 5 bases; unmatched bases: 5. The CDR3 contains 14 residues. CDR1 and CDR2 from the germline V gene are MNHEY and SMNVEV (reference sequence). CDR3 sequence: CASSLDRDRTEAFF. The DNA of the CDR3 is TGTGCCAGCAGTTTGGACAGGGATCGGACTGAAGCTTTCTTT.

The J gene is TRBJ2-1, the V gene TRBV28, with 10 bases aligning to TRBD2. Germline loops: CDR1 MDHEN, CDR2 SYDVKM. The CDR3 has 15 amino acids. V trimming: 6 bases; J trimming: 10 bases; junction bases outside the gene matches: 12. The CDR3 here is CASRAGTSVGGEQFF. The CDR3 nucleotides read TGTGCCAGCAGGGCCGGGACTAGCGTGGGGGGCGAGCAGTTCTTC.

The chain uses TRBV18 and TRBJ2-3, with 13 bases matching TRBD2. The CDR3 is 17 residues long. Germline loops: CDR1 KGHSH, CDR2 LQKENI. V was clipped by 4 bases and J by 4 bases; unmatched bases: 8. CDR3 sequence reads: CASSRRLAGGPADTQYF. The DNA of the CDR3 is TGTGCCAGCTCACGACGACTAGCGGGAGGTCCTGCAGATACGCAGTATTTT.

The chain joins TRBV30 to TRBJ2-5; no reliable D call. V was pared by 0 bases and J by 3 bases, with 5 bases between. CDR1 and CDR2 from the germline V gene are GTSNPN and SVGIG (reference sequence). The CDR3 is 12 residues long. The CDR3 sequence: CAWSVEEETQYF. The CDR3 coding sequence is TGTGCCTGGAGTGTCGAGGAAGAGACCCAGTACTTC.

The J gene is TRBJ1-2, the V gene TRBV29-1; perhaps TRBD1 as D (5 bases). V dropped 7 bases and J dropped 8 bases, with 17 bases sitting between them. The CDR3 sequence is 12 residues long. The germline V gene has CDR1 SQVTM and CDR2 ANQGSEA. The CDR3 region is CSARGSGRGYTF. The CDR3 region has the DNA TGCAGCGCAAGGGGTAGCGGCCGGGGCTACACCTTC.

The chain joins TRBV4-2 to TRBJ1-5; 9 bases are shared with TRBD1. Trimming took 1 base from V and 4 from J; bases not matched to a gene: 2. The germline CDR1 and CDR2 sequences are LGHNA and YNFKEQ. This CDR3 region has 15 residues. The CDR3 is CASSQVGQGNQPQHF. CDR3 nucleotides: TGTGCCAGCAGCCAAGTGGGACAGGGTAATCAGCCCCAGCATTTT.

J is TRBJ1-4 and V is TRBV5-4; 12 nucleotides line up with TRBD1. Germline V gives CDR1 SGHNT, CDR2 YYREEE (reference sequence). Trimming at V came to 3 bases and at J to 5 bases, leaving 5 bases not matched to a gene. The CDR3 loop spans 16 amino acids. The CDR3 loop reads CASSSTGTGGNEKLFF. DNA for the CDR3: TGTGCCAGCAGCTCTACCGGGACAGGGGGCAATGAAAAACTGTTTTTT.

This clone was picked up a small number of times. V and J are TRBV7-2 and TRBJ1-1, with TRBD1 matching 7 bases. The CDR3 extends over 15 amino acids. Trimming took 4 bases from V and 1 from J; bases not matched to a gene: 6. Germline CDR1 reads SGHTA; CDR2 reads FQGNSA. The CDR3 here is CASSYGTAGNTEAFF. In nucleotides, the CDR3 is TGTGCCAGCAGCTACGGGACAGCCGGGAACACTGAAGCTTTCTTT.

In the case of this clone: An end of the junction differs from the germline gene, which may be a read error. V usage is TRBV9 and J usage is TRBJ2-3; D is uncertain. The CDR3 runs to 12 residues. CDR1 is SGDLS, CDR2 YYNGEE, per germline. CDR3 amino acids: CASGVSPDTQYF. The CDR3, as DNA: TGTGCCAGCGGCGTGAGTCCAGATACGCAGTATTTT. Supplemented by reference TRBV9 and TRBJ2-3, the full variable domain reads DSGVTQTPKHLITATGQRVTLRCSPRSGDLSVYWYQQSLDQGLQFLIQYYNGEERAKGNILERFSAQQFPDLHSELNLSSLELGDSALYFCASGVSPDTQYFGPGTRLTVL.

There are a few counts of this clone. V and J are TRBV5-1 and TRBJ2-1, with 13 positions matching TRBD2. Germline values: CDR1 SGHRS, CDR2 YFSETQ. CDR3 length: 14 residues. The J segment lost 10 bases and the V segment lost 4 bases, leaving 5 bases of the junction unmatched. The CDR3 here is CASSRGLAGEEQFF. Written as DNA, the CDR3 is TGCGCCAGCAGCCGTGGACTAGCGGGAGAAGAGCAGTTCTTC.

The chain has TRBV14 and TRBJ2-7; D perhaps matches TRBD2 (6 bases). The germline V gene encodes CDR1 SGHDN and CDR2 FVKESK. Between the trimmed V and J ends, which lost 4 bases and 4 bases, there was a span of 14 bases. CDR3 size: 14 residues. CDR3 DNA: TGTGCCAGCAGCCGCTTTGACGGGAGTTACGAGCAGTACTTC. Protein product: CASSRFDGSYEQYF.

The rearrangement joins TRBV28 to TRBJ1-4; 10 bases align to TRBD1. Germline CDR1 MDHEN, CDR2 SYDVKM. Losses at the gene ends were 5 bases for V and 8 bases for J; bases not matched to a gene: 8. This CDR3 is built from 15 residues. The DNA of the CDR3 is TGTGCCAGCAGTCGACCGGGACAGGGGAAAGAAAAACTGTTTTTT. It is translated as CASSRPGQGKEKLFF.

This chain joins TRBV14 and TRBJ2-2, with D maybe TRBD2 (6 bases). The CDR3 covers 18 residues. Germline CDR1 reads SGHDN; CDR2 reads FVKESK. Trimming took 0 bases from V and 7 from J, leaving 21 bases between them. CDR3 sequence reads: CASSQDRKREKSGGELFF. The CDR3 nucleotides read TGTGCCAGCAGCCAAGATCGAAAACGGGAGAAGAGTGGCGGGGAGCTGTTTTTT.

V is TRBV7-2 and J is TRBJ2-3, with 8 positions matching TRBD1. CDR3 length: 14 amino acids. Germline values: CDR1 SGHTA, CDR2 FQGNSA. The V segment lost 10 bases and the J segment 0 bases; nucleotides outside the gene matches: 6. In DNA form, the CDR3 reads TGTGCCACATTAGACAGGGGTAGCACAGATACGCAGTATTTT. Translating it yields CATLDRGSTDTQYF.

The chain employs TRBV14 and TRBJ1-2, with D unresolved. V lost 0 bases and J lost 4, with 9 bases in between. This CDR3 has 14 residues. Germline V CDR1 and CDR2: SGHDN, FVKESK. In nucleotides, the CDR3 is TGTGCCAGCAGCCAAGACAGGTTTAGCTATGGCTACACCTTC. Amino acids: CASSQDRFSYGYTF.

The CDR3 region is CASSITGRQYF. The CDR3 DNA sequence: TGTGCCAGCAGTATAACAGGTCGGCAGTACTTC. The V and J genes are TRBV25-1 and TRBJ2-7; TRBD1 might be the D (5 bases). Germline CDR1 MGHDK, CDR2 SYGVNS. This CDR3 has 11 residues. Trimming cost V 5 bases and J 9 bases, with 11 bases left between them.

The chain employs TRBV7-2 and TRBJ2-5, with D possibly matching TRBD2 (5 bases). CDR3 length: 14 residues. In germline, CDR1 is SGHTA, CDR2 FQGNSA. V lost 2 bases and J lost 5, with 12 bases in between. The CDR3 region has the DNA TGTGCCAGCAGCTTAAACGGGGTCGGGGAGACCCAGTACTTC. Translating it yields CASSLNGVGETQYF.

The chain links TRBV4-3 to TRBJ1-1; TRBD1 might be the D (5 bases). CDR3 length equals 14 residues. Trimming removed 1 base at V and 3 bases at J, with 9 bases between. CDR1 and CDR2 (germline): LGHNA, YSLEER. The CDR3 protein is CASSQGSRDTEAFF. The DNA for the CDR3 is TGCGCCAGCAGCCAAGGGTCCAGGGACACTGAAGCTTTCTTT.

V is TRBV10-3 and J is TRBJ1-1, with 9 bases that match TRBD1. The CDR3 runs to 12 residues. J was trimmed by 10 bases and V by 7 bases; bases with no gene match: 7. Germline V gene sequence: CDR1 ENHRY, CDR2 SYGVKD. The CDR3 sequence is CAITPGQGRAFF. CDR3 in DNA: TGTGCCATCACCCCGGGACAGGGACGAGCTTTCTTT.

The V call is TRBV18, the J call TRBJ2-2; 8 bases are a match to TRBD2. V was clipped by 2 bases and J by 5 bases; unmatched bases: 7. Germline CDR1 reads KGHSH; CDR2 reads LQKENI. The CDR3 is 16 amino acids. CDR3 coding DNA: TGTGCCAGCTCACCATACACTAGCGGAGCTACCGGGGAGCTGTTTTTT. Its translation: CASSPYTSGATGELFF.

The chain employs TRBV30 and TRBJ2-7, with 11 bases lining up with TRBD1. V shed 5 bases, J shed 7 bases, and the junction held 4 bases outside the gene matches. Germline CDR1 and CDR2: GTSNPN and SVGIG (reference sequence). The CDR3 has 12 amino acids. The chain's CDR3 is CAWGQGAREQYF. The CDR3 DNA sequence: TGTGCCTGGGGACAGGGGGCGCGGGAGCAGTACTTC.

The V and J genes are TRBV6-6 and TRBJ1-1, with 7 bases aligning to TRBD1. The V gene's germline CDR1 is MNHNY and CDR2 SVGAGI (reference sequence). This CDR3 is built from 15 residues. V lost 3 bases, J lost 3 bases, and 7 bases stayed unmatched. As DNA, the CDR3 is TGTGCCAGCAGTTATGACAGGGTAGAGTACACTGAAGCTTTCTTT. This translates into CASSYDRVEYTEAFF.

This chain uses TRBV4-2 with TRBJ2-7, with D perhaps TRBD2 (6 bases). The CDR3 contains 18 residues. The ends were cut back, 0 bases at V and 1 base at J, with 19 bases in the middle. Germline V gene data show CDR1 as LGHNA and CDR2 as YNFKEQ. The CDR3 is CASSQESGSAGISYEQYF. The CDR3 nucleotides read TGTGCCAGCAGCCAAGAGTCCGGGTCAGCGGGTATATCCTACGAGCAGTACTTC.

The chain is built from TRBV27 and TRBJ1-3, with D tentatively TRBD1 (5 bases). Germline V gene data show CDR1 as MNHEY and CDR2 as SMNVEV (reference sequence). The CDR3 contains 14 residues. Trimming cost V 2 bases and J 0 bases, with 5 bases left between them. CDR3 sequence: CASSLQGSGNTIYF. The DNA for the CDR3 is TGTGCCAGCAGTTTACAGGGCTCTGGAAACACCATATATTTT.